The clone carrying this T cell receptor (beta chain) has just one count. The sample is drawn from a study of shared clonotypes between healthy human individuals. Donors had no recently reported acute infections or vaccinations and were HIV-negative. J was trimmed by 3 bases and V by 4 bases; bases with no gene match: 7. Germline loops: CDR1 MDHEN, CDR2 SYDVKM. The CDR3 is 15 amino acids. Clones were sequenced by immunoSEQ multiplex PCR, and TCRdb holds only the in-frame ones, with some missing. The table has 550,000 to 850,000 clones, 72% seen once. This rearrangement joins TRBV28 to TRBJ2-7; 9 bases agree with TRBD1. The source is a woman under 40 in good health. Sequencing used memory CD4+ T cells sorted from blood. This sample's subset: CD45RA-negative fraction. As DNA, the CDR3 is TGTGCCAGCAGTTCGACGGACAGGGGAAACTACGAGCAGTACTTC. It encodes CASSSTDRGNYEQYF.